This TCR beta chain was captured by sequencing in a study of CD8 T cells in Susac syndrome. Turning to the study itself: Patients with Susac syndrome were therapy-naive, on corticosteroids, or on intravenous immunoglobulin alone at blood draw. Study-wide results and caveats: CD4+ T cell repertoires in Susac syndrome lacked clonal expansion.

RNA, at roughly 0.45 to 1 ug, was reverse transcribed with random hexamers. Across 54 Vbeta and 13 Jbeta, TCR beta CDR3 was amplified with immunoSEQ multiplex PCR. TCRdb ran MiXCR on the immunoSEQ multiplex PCR reads and lists one entry per CDR3 protein. The sample lists 150,000 to 200,000 distinct CDR3 sequences, approximately 95% seen once, with about 0.12% in the top ten. The CDR3 consists of 14 residues. Between the trimmed V and J ends, which lost 2 bases and 2 bases, there was a span of 9 bases. The germline V gene encodes CDR1 LGHDT and CDR2 YNNKEL (reference sequence). Note on this clonotype: Its matching antigen is unknown.

Sequencing of TCR beta was performed on blood CD8+ and CD4+ T cells. The clonotype comes from a human donor with Susac syndrome. This chain links TRBV3-1 with TRBJ1-1; D is unclear. Sample: CD4+ T cells from PBMCs. The CDR3 is CASSQFDTNTEAFF. Here the CDR3 DNA reads TGTGCCAGCAGCCAATTTGACACAAACACTGAAGCTTTCTTT. The variable domain in full, with the rest retrieved from reference TRBV3-1 and TRBJ1-1, is DTAVSQTPKYLVTQMGNDKSIKCEQNLGHDTMYWYKQDSKKFLKIMFSYNNKELIINETVPNRFSPKSPDKAHLNLHINSLELGDSAVYFCASSQFDTNTEAFFGQGTRLTVV.